These T cell receptor beta chains were read from a single sample in a study of T cells in Graves' hyperthyroidism and ophthalmopathy. MiXCR was run by TCRdb on the multiplex PCR reads, yielding one entry per CDR3 protein. The sample yields some 700,000 distinct CDR3 sequences, about 18% seen once. The source material was blood. The receptors were gathered from a man in his forties or fifties with Graves' hyperthyroidism. CDR3s include the opening cysteine and the closing phenylalanine or tryptophan.

v_call	j_call	cdr3_aa
TRBV12-3/TRBV12-4	TRBJ1-2	CASSLSEYGYTF
TRBV20-1	TRBJ1-1	CSADDSGTGRTEAFF
TRBV20-1	TRBJ1-1	CSARTNPGTGSMVAEAFF
TRBV7-8	TRBJ2-5	CASSQTEETQYF
TRBV7-9	TRBJ2-1	CASSLTEDNEQFF
TRBV27	TRBJ2-1	CASVPSFSYNEQFF
TRBV7-3	TRBJ1-1	CASSQGDLNTEAFF
TRBV11-1	TRBJ2-2	CASELVAGGSTGELFF
TRBV3-1	TRBJ1-4	CASSQDTVWDRDEKLFF
TRBV6-1	TRBJ2-2	CASIRGPGGELFF
TRBV7-9	TRBJ1-5	CASSFWGRNGNQPQHF
TRBV24-1	TRBJ2-3	CATSDTVTDTQYF
TRBV14	TRBJ2-7	CASSQVTTYEQYF
TRBV30	TRBJ1-4	CAWSLRGGEKLFF
TRBV5-1	TRBJ1-6	CASSRLLGLNSPLHF
TRBV6-1	TRBJ2-7	CASRGTSGRAPTGEQYF
TRBV5-6	TRBJ2-1	CASRRTSFAYNEQFF
TRBV5-1	TRBJ2-3	CASSLALAGRSTDTQYF
TRBV20-1	TRBJ2-1	CSAPGTGNNEQFF
TRBV29-1	TRBJ2-7	CSVNTLAQPYEQYF
TRBV28	TRBJ2-1	CDSSPNNEQFF
TRBV2	TRBJ2-3	CASRPRTSGTDTQYF
TRBV19	TRBJ2-7	CASSLYGGRTYEQYF
TRBV28	TRBJ2-2	CASSPRGTSGRNTGELFF
TRBV7-2	TRBJ2-3	CASSLIGRLAGEDTQYF
TRBV4-1	TRBJ2-7	CASSQPRLAGGKAYEQYF
TRBV11-2	TRBJ2-5	CASSLVASRQETQYF
TRBV12-3/TRBV12-4	TRBJ2-5	CASSLERVSGRAVETQYF